This entry lists 32 T cell receptor beta chains sequenced from one sample in a study of CXCR3-negative and CXCR3-positive naive CD8 T cells. Carrying UMI labels, the TRB cDNA libraries were prepared through 5' RACE. From the 5' RACE reads, TCRdb lists one entry per CDR3 protein and no DNA. Its table records approximately 3,000 distinct CDR3 sequences. The sequenced sample was naive CXCR3- CD8+ T cells from blood. Subset meaning: CD45RO-CCR7+CD27+CD95- naive CD8+ T cells lacking CXCR3 (TNR3-). These receptors were obtained from a human donor in good health. Some clones in this sample may be carry-over from other donors' samples.

Judged by frequency, this clonotype is medium-sized. The CDR3 loop reads CASSLEAGRETQYF. The chain employs TRBV28 and TRBJ2-5; TCRdb proposes TRBD1, but this gene call is untestable without DNA. The CDR3 extends over 14 amino acids. Germline CDR1 MDHEN, CDR2 SYDVKM.

The chain employs TRBV6-6 and TRBJ2-3; lacking DNA, the TRBD1 call made by TCRdb goes unchecked. The CDR3 contains 17 residues. Per the germline V gene, CDR1 is MNHNY and CDR2 is SVGAGI (reference sequence). CDR3 region: CASGWAAGGRLTDTQYF.

V and J are TRBV20-1 and TRBJ2-3; the TRBD1 assignment by TCRdb is unverifiable without DNA. CDR1 and CDR2 from the germline V gene are DFQATT and SNEGSKA (reference sequence). This CDR3 is 17 amino acids long. The CDR3 sequence is CSARMGQGIDRTDTQYF.

Its frequency marks this clonotype as medium-sized (0.01 to 0.1%). The gene calls are TRBV29-1 and TRBJ2-7; TCRdb reports TRBD1, a call that lacks DNA to check it against. The germline gives CDR1 SQVTM, CDR2 ANQGSEA. The CDR3 loop spans 14 amino acids. This chain's CDR3 is CSASDNSPSYEQYF.

According to its frequency, this clonotype is medium-sized. The chain recombines TRBV29-1 with TRBJ1-1; TCRdb returns TRBD1, unconfirmable since there is no DNA. CDR1 SQVTM and CDR2 ANQGSEA come from the germline V gene. CDR3 size: 12 residues. CDR3 region: CSVLGQGAEAFF.

The V and J genes are TRBV6-2 or TRBV6-3 and TRBJ1-3. From germline, CDR1 is MNHEY and CDR2 SVGEGT. The length of the CDR3 is 15 residues. CDR3 sequence: CASSYDRGSGNTIYF.

This chain links TRBV7-7 with TRBJ2-1. This CDR3 is 16 amino acids long. CDR1 and CDR2 (germline): SSHAT, FNYEAQ (reference sequence). CDR3 protein: CASSLAGLKSNNEQFF.

This clonotype counts as medium-sized by frequency. V gene TRBV10-3 combines with J gene TRBJ1-4; there is no DNA to check the TCRdb D call of TRBD1. The CDR3 totals 16 residues. Per germline, CDR1 ENHRY and CDR2 SYGVKD. The CDR3 here is CAISESMGQGMKKLFF.

The rearrangement joins TRBV14 to TRBJ1-5. Germline values: CDR1 SGHDN, CDR2 FVKESK. The CDR3 contains 12 residues. The CDR3 protein is CARTLCNQPQHF.

The CDR3 here is CASSIFGQDPYGYTF. The chain has TRBV19 and TRBJ1-2; lacking DNA, the TRBD1 call made by TCRdb goes unchecked. CDR1 is LNHDA, CDR2 SQIVND, per germline (reference sequence). The CDR3 loop spans 15 amino acids.

V gene TRBV29-1 combines with J gene TRBJ2-1; TCRdb indicates TRBD2, and absent DNA this call remains unverified. In germline, CDR1 is SQVTM, CDR2 ANQGSEA. There are 14 residues in the CDR3. CDR3 in amino acids: CSSFGGLAGNEQFF.

Considering frequency, this clonotype is medium-sized. The chain joins TRBV29-1 to TRBJ1-2; checking the TCRdb D call of TRBD1 is not possible without DNA. Per germline, CDR1 SQVTM and CDR2 ANQGSEA. The CDR3 spans 14 residues. The CDR3 here is CSVGGQGVGYGYTF.

CDR3 protein: CASSLATGTEAFF. The rearrangement joins TRBV27 to TRBJ1-1; TCRdb lists TRBD1, though no DNA is available to test this call. The CDR3 extends over 13 amino acids. Germline CDR1 MNHEY, CDR2 SMNVEV (reference sequence).

Considering frequency, this clonotype is medium-sized (0.01 to 0.1%). This rearrangement joins TRBV7-9 to TRBJ1-1; TCRdb proposes TRBD1, but this gene call is untestable without DNA. The V gene's germline CDR1 is SEHNR and CDR2 FQNEAQ (reference sequence). This CDR3 region has 13 residues. The CDR3 here is CASSLVVQAEAFF.

This chain uses TRBV7-9 with TRBJ2-3; without DNA, the TCRdb call of TRBD1 cannot be checked. CDR1 and CDR2 (germline): SEHNR, FQNEAQ (reference sequence). The CDR3 runs 15 residues. The CDR3 is CASSLIIGPGDTQYF.

The rearrangement links TRBV29-1 to TRBJ2-5; TCRdb names TRBD2, which stays unverified in the absence of DNA. From germline, CDR1 is SQVTM and CDR2 ANQGSEA. There are 17 residues in the CDR3. The CDR3 sequence is CSVEGILAGGPAATQYF.

This clonotype is medium-sized by frequency. The chain's CDR3 is CASSGGPSGTLVHNEQFF. The chain joins TRBV12-3 or TRBV12-4 to TRBJ2-1; absent DNA, TCRdb's TRBD2 call cannot be checked. This CDR3 comprises 18 residues.

Frequency places this clonotype as large. The chain couples TRBV30 to TRBJ2-5; TCRdb outputs TRBD2, but without DNA this stays unchecked. The CDR3 is 14 amino acids. Germline V gene sequence: CDR1 GTSNPN, CDR2 SVGIG (reference sequence). CDR3 sequence reads: CASGTSGRVETQYF.

The chain recombines TRBV19 with TRBJ1-1; lacking DNA, the TRBD1 call made by TCRdb goes unchecked. The length of the CDR3 is 15 residues. Germline CDR1 LNHDA, CDR2 SQIVND (reference sequence). CDR3 region: CASSRGGSENTEAFF.

This clonotype counts as medium-sized by frequency. The rearrangement links TRBV4-3 to TRBJ1-5. In germline, CDR1 is LGHNA, CDR2 YSLEER. The CDR3 runs 14 residues. Here the CDR3 reads CASSRSYSNQPQHF.

Judged by frequency, this clonotype is medium-sized (0.01 to 0.1%). This chain joins TRBV5-1 and TRBJ2-2. The CDR3 consists of 16 residues. Germline V gene data show CDR1 as SGHRS and CDR2 as YFSETQ. The CDR3 sequence: CASSLVVTGNTGELFF.

The chain links TRBV6-6 to TRBJ1-4; absent DNA, TCRdb's TRBD1 call cannot be checked. Per the germline V gene, CDR1 is MNHNY and CDR2 is SVGAGI (reference sequence). The CDR3 sequence is 17 residues long. The CDR3 here is CASSYLSDRGNNEKLFF.

This clonotype is called medium-sized based on its frequency. The chain is built from TRBV4-2 and TRBJ2-2. The germline V gene has CDR1 LGHNA and CDR2 YNFKEQ. This CDR3 has 15 amino acids. CDR3 protein: CASSQSNPNTGELFF.

By frequency, this clonotype registers medium-sized (0.01 to 0.1%). The CDR3 protein is CSGVGNGAMNTEAFF. The genes are TRBV20-1 and TRBJ1-1. The CDR3 spans 15 residues. Germline values: CDR1 DFQATT, CDR2 SNEGSKA (reference sequence).

This clonotype ranks as medium-sized (0.01 to 0.1%) in terms of frequency. The chain employs TRBV5-1 and TRBJ2-7; TCRdb returns TRBD2, unconfirmable since there is no DNA. Germline V lookup: CDR1 SGHRS, CDR2 YFSETQ. The length of the CDR3 is 13 residues. CDR3 loop: CASSSGLSYEQYF.

According to its frequency, this clonotype is medium-sized (0.01 to 0.1%). The CDR3 loop is CASSPGTGRGANVLTF. This chain links TRBV6-5 with TRBJ2-6; TCRdb returns TRBD2, unconfirmable since there is no DNA. This CDR3 is 16 amino acids long. Germline CDR1 and CDR2: MNHEY and SVGAGI.

This clonotype is called medium-sized based on its frequency. This chain uses TRBV12-3 or TRBV12-4 with TRBJ1-1. The CDR3 loop spans 14 amino acids. The CDR3 loop reads CASSLGLENTEAFF.

This chain links TRBV6-5 with TRBJ2-3; the D call of TRBD1 rests on TCRdb alone, since no DNA is present to check it. This CDR3 spans 14 amino acids. CDR1 is MNHEY and CDR2 is SVGAGI in the germline V gene. Here the CDR3 reads CASWRQGVTDTQYF.

The rearrangement links TRBV5-1 to TRBJ1-1. CDR1 and CDR2 (germline): SGHRS, YFSETQ. The CDR3 runs to 13 residues. CDR3: CATSEGLNTEAFF.

By frequency, this clonotype is medium-sized. The chain recombines TRBV29-1 with TRBJ1-2; with no DNA, the TCRdb D assignment of TRBD1 cannot be verified. This CDR3 contains 13 residues. Germline V gene lookup returns CDR1 SQVTM and CDR2 ANQGSEA. This CDR3 reads CSVPGQKGDGYTF.

V usage is TRBV6-2 or TRBV6-3 and J usage is TRBJ1-1; there is no DNA to check the TCRdb D call of TRBD1. There are 14 residues in the CDR3. Germline CDR1 is MNHEY and CDR2 is SVGEGT. This chain's CDR3 is CASSRDTMNTEAFF.

The genes are TRBV3-1 and TRBJ2-1. This CDR3 is built from 13 residues. CDR1 is LGHDT and CDR2 is YNNKEL in the germline V gene (reference sequence). The CDR3 here is CASSQDGVSEQFF.